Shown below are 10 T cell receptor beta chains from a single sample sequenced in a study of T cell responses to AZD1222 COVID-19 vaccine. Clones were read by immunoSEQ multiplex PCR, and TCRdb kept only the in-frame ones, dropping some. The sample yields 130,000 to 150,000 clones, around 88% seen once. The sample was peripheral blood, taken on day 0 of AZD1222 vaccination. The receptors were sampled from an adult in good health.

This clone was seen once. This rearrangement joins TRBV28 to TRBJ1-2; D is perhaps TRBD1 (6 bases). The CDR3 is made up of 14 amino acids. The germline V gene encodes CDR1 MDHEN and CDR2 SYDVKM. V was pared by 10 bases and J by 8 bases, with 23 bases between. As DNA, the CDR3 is TGTGCCACCCCGTCTAGCGGGGGACACGAGGGCTACACCTTC. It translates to CATPSSGGHEGYTF.

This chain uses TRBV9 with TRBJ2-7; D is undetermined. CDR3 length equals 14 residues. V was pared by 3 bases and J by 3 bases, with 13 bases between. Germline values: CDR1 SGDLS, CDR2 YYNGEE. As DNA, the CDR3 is TGTGCCAGCAGCGCTGGCCATTATTTCTACGAGCAGTACTTC. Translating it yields CASSAGHYFYEQYF.

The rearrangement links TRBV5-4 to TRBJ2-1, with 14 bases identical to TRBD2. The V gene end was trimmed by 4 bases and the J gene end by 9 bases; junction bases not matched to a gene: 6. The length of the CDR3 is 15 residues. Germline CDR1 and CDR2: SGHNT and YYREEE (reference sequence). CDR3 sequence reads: CASSLGLAGVAEQFF. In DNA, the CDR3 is TGTGCCAGCAGCCTGGGACTAGCGGGAGTTGCTGAGCAGTTCTTC.

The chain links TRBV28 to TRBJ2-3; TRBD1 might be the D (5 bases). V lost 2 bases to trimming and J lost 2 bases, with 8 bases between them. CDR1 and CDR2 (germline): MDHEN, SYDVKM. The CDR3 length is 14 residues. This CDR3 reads CASSLDSLTDTQYF. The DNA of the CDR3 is TGTGCCAGCAGTTTAGACAGCCTCACAGATACGCAGTATTTT.

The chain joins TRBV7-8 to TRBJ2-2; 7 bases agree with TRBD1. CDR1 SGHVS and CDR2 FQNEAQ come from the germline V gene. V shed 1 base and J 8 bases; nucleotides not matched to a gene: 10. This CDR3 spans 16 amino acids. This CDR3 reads CASSLVTGVLLGELFF. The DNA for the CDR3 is TGTGCCAGCAGCTTAGTAACAGGGGTCCTCTTGGGGGAGCTGTTTTTT.

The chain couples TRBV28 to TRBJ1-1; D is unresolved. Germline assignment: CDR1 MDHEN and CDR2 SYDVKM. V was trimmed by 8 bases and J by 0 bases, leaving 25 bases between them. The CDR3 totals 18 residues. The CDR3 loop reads CASHQTTHWQAMNTEAFF. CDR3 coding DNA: TGTGCCAGCCACCAAACCACGCACTGGCAGGCCATGAACACTGAAGCTTTCTTT.

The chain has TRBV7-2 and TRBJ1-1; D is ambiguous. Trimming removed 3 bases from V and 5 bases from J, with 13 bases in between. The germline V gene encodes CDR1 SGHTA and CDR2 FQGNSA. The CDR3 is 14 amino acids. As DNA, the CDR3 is TGTGCCAGCAGCTTCCGGGAAAAAGGGACTGAAGCTTTCTTT. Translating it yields CASSFREKGTEAFF. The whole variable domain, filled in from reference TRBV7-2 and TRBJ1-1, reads GAGVSQSPSNKVTEKGKDVELRCDPISGHTALYWYRQSLGQGLEFLIYFQGNSAPDKSGLPSDRFSAERTGGSVSTLTIQRTQQEDSAVYLCASSFREKGTEAFFGQGTRLTVV.

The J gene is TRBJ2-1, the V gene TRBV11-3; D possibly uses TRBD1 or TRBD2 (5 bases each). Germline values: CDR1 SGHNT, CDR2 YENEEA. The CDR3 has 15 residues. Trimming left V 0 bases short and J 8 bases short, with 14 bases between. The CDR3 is CASSLDRGRGHEQFF. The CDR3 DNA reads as TGTGCCAGCAGCTTAGATCGGGGACGCGGCCATGAGCAGTTCTTC.

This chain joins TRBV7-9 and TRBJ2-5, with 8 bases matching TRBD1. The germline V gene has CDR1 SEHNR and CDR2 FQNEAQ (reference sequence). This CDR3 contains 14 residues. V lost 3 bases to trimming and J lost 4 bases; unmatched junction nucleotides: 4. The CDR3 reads CASSFRDRPETQYF. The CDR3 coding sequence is TGTGCCAGCAGCTTCCGGGACAGGCCAGAGACCCAGTACTTC.

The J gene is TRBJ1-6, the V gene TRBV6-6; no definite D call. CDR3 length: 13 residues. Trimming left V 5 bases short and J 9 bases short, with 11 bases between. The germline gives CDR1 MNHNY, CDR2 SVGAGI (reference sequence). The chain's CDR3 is CASSLKGGSPLHF. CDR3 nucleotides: TGTGCCAGCAGTCTAAAAGGCGGTTCACCCCTCCACTTT.